This T cell receptor beta chain was found in a study of control samples from healthy donors and cancer patients. Data came from immunoSEQ multiplex PCR; TCRdb stores just in-frame clones and leaves some out. The sample holds approximately 49,000 clones, around 90% seen once. The CDR3 totals 15 residues. The ends were cut back, 4 bases at V and 0 bases at J, with 9 bases in the middle. CDR1 and CDR2 (germline): ENHRY, SYGVKD. This clonotype originated in a man between 35 and 55 years old with colorectal cancer. Sequenced sample: PBMCs. The chain links TRBV10-3 to TRBJ2-2; weak D call: TRBD1 (6 bases). The DNA of the CDR3 is TGTGCCATCAGTGGGTGGACAGCGAACACCGGGGAGCTGTTTTTT. It codes for CAISGWTANTGELFF.